This T cell receptor beta chain is drawn from a study of stem cell transplantation in POMP-related autoinflammatory disease. Looking at the study overall: CD8+ T cells were low and CD4+ cells naive-skewed before transplant.

General study points: PRAID patients trended toward lower TRB diversity and higher clonality in all analyzed T-cell subsets. Patients with PRAID showed a restricted number of unique TRB V-J gene pairings.

A word on this clone: The antigen is undetermined.

Germline V gives CDR1 WNHNN, CDR2 SYGVQD (reference sequence). The CDR3 totals 16 residues. Trimming took 7 bases from V and 5 from J, leaving 20 bases between them. Data came from immunoSEQ multiplex PCR; TCRdb stores just in-frame clones and leaves some out. The sample has some 69,000 clones; approximately 91% are singletons. The material was CD4+ T cells from PBMCs, obtained after stem cell transplantation. This sequence originates from a human patient with POMP-related autoinflammation and immune dysregulation (PRAID). Some T cells here may be from the graft donor. The chain recombines TRBV10-1 with TRBJ2-2; D is possibly TRBD1 (7 bases). The CDR3 bases are TGCGCCAGCAATTGGGGCCCCCCAGGGGGGACCGGGGAGCTGTTTTTT. It is translated as CASNWGPPGGTGELFF.